The clone carrying this TCR beta chain was counted only a few times. The same CDR3 can be traced to other DNA sequences in this sample. The entry originates in a study of blood T cell repertoires in COVID-19. Study-level information: Samples of COVID-19 (acute and convalescent) were obtained from the United States, Italy and Spain. Sources were T cells, B-cell-depleted T cells, or PBMCs; the material itself was cDNA or gDNA.

V gave up 5 bases and J gave up 8 bases, with 18 bases separating them. The CDR3 is 14 amino acids. Germline V gene data show CDR1 as MNHEY and CDR2 as SVGAGI. Original methodology: Quantification of nucleated cells was approximated via reference gene primer amplification. Sequenced by immunoSEQ multiplex PCR; TCRdb stores in-frame clones only, minus some. V, J and clone size are taken as reported in that table, and D and trimming were inferred from the DNA itself. This table has fewer than 95,000 clones, approximately 90% appearing once. This receptor was obtained from a woman of 80 years or more with acute or convalescent COVID-19. Material for sequencing was peripheral blood. This rearrangement joins TRBV6-5 to TRBJ1-1; D is perhaps TRBD1 (6 bases). CDR3 sequence reads: CASSLGQSWSEAFF. The CDR3 DNA follows: TGTGCCAGCAGTCTTGGACAGTCTTGGTCCGAAGCTTTCTTT.